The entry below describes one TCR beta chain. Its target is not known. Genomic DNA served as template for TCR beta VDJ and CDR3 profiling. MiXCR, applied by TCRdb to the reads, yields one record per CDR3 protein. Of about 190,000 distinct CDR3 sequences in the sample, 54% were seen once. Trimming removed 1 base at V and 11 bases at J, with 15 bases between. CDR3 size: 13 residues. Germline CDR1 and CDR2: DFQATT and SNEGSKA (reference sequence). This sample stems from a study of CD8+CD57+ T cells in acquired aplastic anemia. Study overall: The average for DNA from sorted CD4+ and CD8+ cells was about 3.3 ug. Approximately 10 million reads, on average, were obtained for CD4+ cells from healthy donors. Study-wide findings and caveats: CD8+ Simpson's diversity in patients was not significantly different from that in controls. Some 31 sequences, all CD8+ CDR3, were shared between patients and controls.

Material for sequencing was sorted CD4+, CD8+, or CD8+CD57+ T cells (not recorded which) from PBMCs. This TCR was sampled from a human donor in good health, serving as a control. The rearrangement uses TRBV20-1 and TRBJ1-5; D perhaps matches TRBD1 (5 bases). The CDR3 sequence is CSARATGVETQHF. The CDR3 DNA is TGCAGTGCTAGAGCTACGGGGGTGGAGACCCAGCATTTT.